The 19 T cell receptor beta chains below come from one sample, sequenced in a study of monozygotic twins with inflammatory bowel disease. TCRdb reanalyzed the 5' RACE reads, giving one entry per CDR3 protein sequence and no DNA. The table for this sample gives 440,000 or so distinct CDR3 sequences. What was sequenced was blood. These receptors came from a human donor with ulcerative colitis or Crohn's disease, or a healthy co-twin of an affected twin (not recorded which).

This chain joins TRBV6-2 or TRBV6-3 and TRBJ1-1. This CDR3 is built from 13 residues. CDR1 and CDR2 from the germline V gene are MNHEY and SVGEGT. CDR3: CASSLRTAQGAFF.

This sequence joins TRBV19 and TRBJ2-2; the D call from TCRdb, TRBD2, cannot be confirmed without DNA. There are 14 residues in the CDR3. Germline V gene data show CDR1 as LNHDA and CDR2 as SQIVND (reference sequence). CDR3 sequence reads: CASRNPSGTGELFF.

The chain links TRBV12-3 or TRBV12-4 to TRBJ2-2; TCRdb reports TRBD1, a call that lacks DNA to check it against. The CDR3 covers 16 residues. The chain's CDR3 is CASSPSGGRDTGELFF.

The chain links TRBV11-3 to TRBJ2-3; with no DNA, the TCRdb D assignment of TRBD2 cannot be verified. The germline V gene encodes CDR1 SGHNT and CDR2 YENEEA. The CDR3 runs to 15 residues. The CDR3 loop is CASSPTGLAADTQYF.

The V and J genes are TRBV12-3 or TRBV12-4 and TRBJ2-1; checking the TCRdb D call of TRBD2 is not possible without DNA. The CDR3 runs to 13 residues. CDR3 region: CASSRTRSGEQFF.

V gene TRBV4-3 combines with J gene TRBJ2-2; TCRdb's assignment of TRBD2 cannot be checked, as there is no DNA. The CDR3 spans 16 residues. From germline, CDR1 is LGHNA and CDR2 YSLEER. This chain's CDR3 is CASSQGLAANTGELFF.

CDR3 sequence: CASGPGLTYEQYF. This chain joins TRBV5-1 and TRBJ2-7; without DNA, the TCRdb call of TRBD2 cannot be checked. The CDR3 is 13 residues long. In germline, CDR1 is SGHRS, CDR2 YFSETQ.

The chain carries TRBV4-2 and TRBJ2-2; TCRdb's assignment of TRBD1 cannot be checked, as there is no DNA. Germline V lookup: CDR1 LGHNA, CDR2 YNFKEQ. The CDR3 totals 15 residues. CDR3 sequence reads: CASSHAWTAAGELFF.

This chain links TRBV19 with TRBJ2-3; TCRdb outputs TRBD2, but without DNA this stays unchecked. The CDR3 covers 15 residues. The germline V gene encodes CDR1 LNHDA and CDR2 SQIVND (reference sequence). CDR3: CASSTRAGGLDTQYF.

The chain couples TRBV7-8 to TRBJ2-1; TCRdb proposes TRBD2, but this gene call is untestable without DNA. The CDR3 contains 18 residues. Germline CDR1 SGHVS, CDR2 FQNEAQ. This CDR3 is CASSLYSQLAAAYNEQFF.

The rearrangement uses TRBV12-3 or TRBV12-4 and TRBJ2-6; as DNA is missing, the TRBD1 call by TCRdb cannot be tested. The CDR3 runs to 15 residues. This CDR3 reads CASRRGASGANVLTF.

The chain employs TRBV4-1 and TRBJ2-7; lacking DNA, the TRBD2 call made by TCRdb goes unchecked. Germline V gene lookup returns CDR1 MGHRA and CDR2 YSYEKL. The CDR3 length is 15 residues. This CDR3 is CASSQPREGRREQYF.

V usage is TRBV7-9 and J usage is TRBJ2-3; TCRdb calls TRBD2, which cannot be checked without DNA. CDR3 length equals 16 residues. CDR1 SEHNR and CDR2 FQNEAQ come from the germline V gene (reference sequence). The CDR3 is CASSSGLAGILWTQYF.

This chain joins TRBV20-1 and TRBJ1-1; the D gene TCRdb calls, TRBD1, cannot be checked with no DNA. Looked up from germline, CDR1 is DFQATT and CDR2 is SNEGSKA (reference sequence). There are 12 residues in the CDR3. The CDR3 reads CSAPGMGTEAFF.

The gene calls are TRBV5-1 and TRBJ1-2; the TCRdb D gene call, TRBD1, has no DNA to confirm it. This CDR3 spans 15 amino acids. Per germline, CDR1 SGHRS and CDR2 YFSETQ. CDR3 sequence reads: CATSISGTGNGGYTF.

The CDR3 loop reads CASNNLVGTQSYNEQFF. The chain carries TRBV12-3 or TRBV12-4 and TRBJ2-1; TCRdb's D call, TRBD1, is unchecked because there is no DNA. CDR3 size: 17 residues.

The chain joins TRBV7-2 to TRBJ2-5; TCRdb indicates TRBD2, and absent DNA this call remains unverified. From germline, CDR1 is SGHTA and CDR2 FQGNSA. The CDR3 loop spans 17 amino acids. CDR3 residues: CASSLAPAWRLEETQYF.

The chain combines TRBV29-1 with TRBJ2-5; TCRdb picks TRBD2, but there is no DNA to check that call. In germline, CDR1 is SQVTM, CDR2 ANQGSEA. This CDR3 region has 13 residues. Here the CDR3 reads CSGSGRDVRTQYF.

The J gene is TRBJ2-4, the V gene TRBV15. Per germline, CDR1 LNHNV and CDR2 YYDKDF (reference sequence). This CDR3 spans 14 amino acids. The CDR3: CATSREYAKNIQYF.